This T cell receptor beta chain was sequenced during a study of T cell responses to AZD1222 COVID-19 vaccine. Notes on the study in general: Vaccination with two AZD1222 doses was followed by a rise in Spike-specific TCR breadth and depth. Donor demographics were predominantly white British with a female majority; clonal diversity may be underestimated.

Concerning this clone: Its antigen is currently unknown.

CDR3 length equals 16 residues. The germline V gene has CDR1 MDHEN and CDR2 SYDVKM. V was pared by 1 base and J by 2 bases, with 5 bases of the junction left unmatched. Repertoires were generated with immunoSEQ multiplex PCR, while TCRdb's copy carries only in-frame clones and drops some. The table records around 160,000 clones, 91% of them present only once. The sequences come from peripheral blood, collected on day 0 of AZD1222 vaccination. The receptor was derived from an adult in good health. The rearrangement joins TRBV28 to TRBJ2-7, with 10 bases identical to TRBD1. The CDR3 nucleotides are TGTGCCAGCAGTTTATCGAGGGGACAGGGGACCTACGAGCAGTACTTC. It translates to CASSLSRGQGTYEQYF.